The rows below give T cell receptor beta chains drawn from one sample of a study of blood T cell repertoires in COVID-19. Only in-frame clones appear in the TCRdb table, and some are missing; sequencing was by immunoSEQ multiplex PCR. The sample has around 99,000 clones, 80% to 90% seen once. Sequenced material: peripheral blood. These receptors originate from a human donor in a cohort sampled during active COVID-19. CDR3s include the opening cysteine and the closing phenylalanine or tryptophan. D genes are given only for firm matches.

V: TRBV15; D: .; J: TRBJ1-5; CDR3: CATSRGQTDQPQHF
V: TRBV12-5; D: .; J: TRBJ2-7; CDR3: CASGHGETYEQYF
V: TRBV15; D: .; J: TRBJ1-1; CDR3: CATSEGGYTEAFF
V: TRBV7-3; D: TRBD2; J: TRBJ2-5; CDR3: CASSIGGLAGGRQETQYF
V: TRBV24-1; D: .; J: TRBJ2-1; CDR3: CATSEWQGDEQFF
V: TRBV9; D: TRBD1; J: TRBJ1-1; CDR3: CASSVLSTGTLTEAFF
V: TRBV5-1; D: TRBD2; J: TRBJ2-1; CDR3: CASSLGGGRSYNEQFF
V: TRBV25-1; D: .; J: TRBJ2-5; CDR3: CASSERFHREETQYF
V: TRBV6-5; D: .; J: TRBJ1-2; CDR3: CASSYSRGGLNGYTF
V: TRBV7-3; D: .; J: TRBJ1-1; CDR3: CASSLTDSLNTEAFF
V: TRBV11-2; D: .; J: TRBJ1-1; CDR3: CASSGPGPGRTEAFF
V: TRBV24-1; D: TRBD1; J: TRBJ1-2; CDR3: CATSGTGSDYGYTF
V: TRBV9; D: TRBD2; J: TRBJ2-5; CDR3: CASSVAVGEGETQYF
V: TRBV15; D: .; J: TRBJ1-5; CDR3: CATSIDWTDSNQPQHF
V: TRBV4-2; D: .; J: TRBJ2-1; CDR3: CASSQAETVSYNEQFF
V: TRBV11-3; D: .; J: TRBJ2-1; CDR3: CASSARQVRGNEQFF
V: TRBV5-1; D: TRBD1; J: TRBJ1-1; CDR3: CASSLRDSGTEAFF
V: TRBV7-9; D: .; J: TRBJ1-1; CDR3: CASNINTEAFF
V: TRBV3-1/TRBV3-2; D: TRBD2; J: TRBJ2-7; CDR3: CASSQEGLAGRGQYF
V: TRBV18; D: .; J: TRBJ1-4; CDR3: CASSPRTVINEKLFF
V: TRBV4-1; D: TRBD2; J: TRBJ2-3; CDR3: CASSQAIGSGGRFTDTQYF
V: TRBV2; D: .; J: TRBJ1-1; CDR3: CASSEARGTEAFF
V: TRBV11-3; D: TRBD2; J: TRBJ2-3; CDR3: CASSPGTSADTQYF
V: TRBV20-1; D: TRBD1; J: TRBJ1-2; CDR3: CSASDTDRASYGYTF
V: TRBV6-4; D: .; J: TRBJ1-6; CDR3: CASSDDRYSPLHF
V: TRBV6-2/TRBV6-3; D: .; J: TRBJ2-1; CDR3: CASSETARFYNEQFF
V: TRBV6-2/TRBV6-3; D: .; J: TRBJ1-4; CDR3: CASSYSGSPGSREKLFF
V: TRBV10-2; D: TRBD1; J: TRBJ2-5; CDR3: CASRWGQSHYQETQYF
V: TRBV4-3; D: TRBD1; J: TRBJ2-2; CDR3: CASSQDSQGAGELFF
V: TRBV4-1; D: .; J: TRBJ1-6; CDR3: CASSPQGDWSSPLHF
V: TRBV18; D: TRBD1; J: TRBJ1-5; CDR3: CASSPRTTGGRQPQHF
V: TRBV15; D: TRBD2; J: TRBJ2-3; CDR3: CATREFLSGIGDTQYF
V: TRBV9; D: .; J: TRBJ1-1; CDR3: CASSSQAVRGTPEAFF
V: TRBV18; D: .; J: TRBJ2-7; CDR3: CASSPPRQPYEQYF
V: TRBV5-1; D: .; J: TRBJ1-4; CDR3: CASSLVGAATNEKLFF
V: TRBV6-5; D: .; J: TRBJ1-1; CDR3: CASSYGALEGVAFF